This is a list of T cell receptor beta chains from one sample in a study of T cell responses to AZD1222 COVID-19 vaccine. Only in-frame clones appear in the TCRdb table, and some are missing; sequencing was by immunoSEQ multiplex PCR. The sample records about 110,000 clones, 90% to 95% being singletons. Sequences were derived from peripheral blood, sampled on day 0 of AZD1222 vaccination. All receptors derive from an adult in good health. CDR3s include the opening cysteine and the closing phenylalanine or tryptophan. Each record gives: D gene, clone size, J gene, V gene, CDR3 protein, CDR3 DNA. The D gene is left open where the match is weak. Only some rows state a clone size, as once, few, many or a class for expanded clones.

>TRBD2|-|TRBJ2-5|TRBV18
CASSPASAGGQETQYF
TGTGCCAGCTCACCGGCTTCAGCGGGAGGACAAGAGACCCAGTACTTC
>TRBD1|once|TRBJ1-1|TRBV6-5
CASSKRTGVNTEAFF
TGTGCCAGCAGTAAACGTACAGGGGTAAACACTGAAGCTTTCTTT
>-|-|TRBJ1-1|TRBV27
CASSRSGVGNTEAFF
TGTGCCAGCAGTCGATCAGGGGTAGGGAACACTGAAGCTTTCTTT
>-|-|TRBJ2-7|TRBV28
CASRLLNYEQYF
TGTGCCAGCAGGCTTCTCAACTACGAGCAGTACTTC
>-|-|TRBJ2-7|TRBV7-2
CASSLAVSSYEQYF
TGTGCCAGCAGCTTAGCCGTCAGCTCCTACGAGCAGTACTTC
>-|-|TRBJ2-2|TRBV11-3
CASSLDRWAGELFF
TGTGCCAGCAGCTTAGATAGGTGGGCCGGGGAGCTGTTTTTT
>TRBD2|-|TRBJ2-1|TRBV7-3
CASSSGLAGATNEQFF
TGTGCCAGCAGCTCGGGACTAGCGGGAGCGACCAATGAGCAGTTCTTC
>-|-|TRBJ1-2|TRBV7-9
CASSLLPIPGGDYGYTF
TGTGCCAGCAGCCTCCTCCCGATCCCAGGCGGTGACTATGGCTACACCTTC
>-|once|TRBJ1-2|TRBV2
CASSQTGDGGGYTF
TGTGCCAGCAGTCAGACGGGGGATGGCGGTGGCTACACCTTC
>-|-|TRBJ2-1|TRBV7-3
CASSLDRTSNEQFF
TGTGCCAGCAGCTTAGACCGGACTTCCAATGAGCAGTTCTTC
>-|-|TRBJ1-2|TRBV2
CAPQPECPGSAREGYTF
TGTGCCCCTCAACCGGAGTGCCCCGGCTCAGCTAGGGAGGGCTACACCTTC
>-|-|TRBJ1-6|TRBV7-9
CASSSPGGAGSPLHF
TGTGCCAGCAGCTCCCCCGGGGGCGCGGGTTCACCCCTCCACTTT
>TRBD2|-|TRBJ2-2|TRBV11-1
CASSLGGGNTGELFF
TGTGCCAGCAGCTTAGGGGGGGGAAACACCGGGGAGCTGTTTTTT
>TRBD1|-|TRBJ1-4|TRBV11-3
CASSSPTGGLSTNEKLFF
TGTGCCAGCAGCTCCCCGACAGGGGGCCTGTCAACTAATGAAAAACTGTTTTTT
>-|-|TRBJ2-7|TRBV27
CASSSVTSISEQYF
TGTGCCAGCAGTTCGGTGACTAGTATCAGCGAGCAGTACTTC
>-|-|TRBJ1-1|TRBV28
CASRTSTGSQNTEAFF
TGTGCCAGCAGGACGTCCACAGGGAGTCAGAACACTGAAGCTTTCTTT
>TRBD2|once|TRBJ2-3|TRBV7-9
CASSLPGGREGYDTQYF
TGTGCCAGCAGCTTACCCGGGGGGCGGGAGGGCTACGATACGCAGTATTTT
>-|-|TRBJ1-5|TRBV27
CAIKGGLSNQPQHF
TGTGCCATTAAGGGGGGGTTGAGCAATCAGCCCCAGCATTTT
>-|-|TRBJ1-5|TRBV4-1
CASSQDPLNQPQHF
TGCGCCAGCAGCCAAGATCCGCTGAATCAGCCCCAGCATTTT
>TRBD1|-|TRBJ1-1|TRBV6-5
CASSYGTDTEAFF
TGTGCCAGCAGTTACGGGACAGACACTGAAGCTTTCTTT
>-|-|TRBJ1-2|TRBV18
CASSPSAGYTF
TGTGCCAGCTCACCCTCTGCTGGCTACACCTTC
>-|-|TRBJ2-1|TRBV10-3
CAINRNPSYNEQFF
TGTGCCATCAACAGGAATCCCTCCTACAATGAGCAGTTCTTC
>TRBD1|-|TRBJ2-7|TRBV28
CASSRDRVSYEQYF
TGTGCCAGCAGTCGGGACAGGGTCTCCTACGAGCAGTACTTC
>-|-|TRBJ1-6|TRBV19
CASSIGGPSPLHF
TGTGCCAGTAGTATCGGGGGGCCGTCACCCCTCCACTTT
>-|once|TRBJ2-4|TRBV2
CASTATNIQYF
TGTGCCAGCACGGCTACGAACATTCAGTACTTC
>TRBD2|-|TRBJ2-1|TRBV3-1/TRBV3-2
CASSDGLATFF
TGTGCCAGCAGCGACGGACTAGCGACGTTCTTC
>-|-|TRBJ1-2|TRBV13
CASSPMGYDYGYTF
TGTGCCAGCAGCCCCATGGGGTACGATTATGGCTACACCTTC
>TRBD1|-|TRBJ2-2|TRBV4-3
CASSQHLNRGIGELFF
TGCGCCAGCAGCCAACATTTGAACAGGGGAATCGGGGAGCTGTTTTTT
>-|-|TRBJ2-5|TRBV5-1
CASSGLGQETQYF
TGCGCCAGTAGCGGACTTGGACAAGAGACCCAGTACTTC
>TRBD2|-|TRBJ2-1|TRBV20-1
CSASPLAGGDNEQFF
TGCAGTGCTAGTCCACTAGCGGGGGGGGACAATGAGCAGTTCTTC
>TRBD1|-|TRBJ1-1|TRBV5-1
CASSQGTGMNTEAFF
TGCGCCAGCAGTCAAGGGACAGGGATGAACACTGAAGCTTTCTTT
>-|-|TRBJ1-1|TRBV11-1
CASSLNRLLGAFF
TGTGCCAGCAGCTTAAATCGTCTCTTGGGAGCTTTCTTT
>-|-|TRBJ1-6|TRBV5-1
CASRDLGSSYNSPLHF
TGCGCCAGCCGGGACCTGGGTAGCTCCTATAATTCACCCCTCCACTTT
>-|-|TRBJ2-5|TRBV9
CASSVAPREETQYF
TGTGCCAGCAGCGTAGCTCCCAGGGAAGAGACCCAGTACTTC
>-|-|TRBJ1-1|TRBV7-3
CASRGNTEAFF
TGTGCCAGCAGGGGGAACACTGAAGCTTTCTTT
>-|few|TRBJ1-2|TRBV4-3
CASSQDSSSFYWGYTF
TGCGCCAGCAGCCAGGACTCAAGCTCTTTTTACTGGGGCTACACCTTC
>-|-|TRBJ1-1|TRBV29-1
CSVYSTEAFF
TGCAGCGTCTATTCAACCGAAGCTTTCTTT
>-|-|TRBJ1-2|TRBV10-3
CAISPERTVYGYTF
TGTGCCATCAGCCCAGAAAGGACAGTATATGGCTACACCTTC
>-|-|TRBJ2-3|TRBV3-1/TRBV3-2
CASSQEVNYFSSTDTQYF
TGTGCCAGCAGCCAAGAAGTTAACTACTTCTCTAGCACAGATACGCAGTATTTT
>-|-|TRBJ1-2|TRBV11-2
CASSLSRANYGYTF
TGTGCCAGCAGCTTATCACGAGCTAACTATGGCTACACCTTC
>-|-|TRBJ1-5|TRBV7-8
CASSLLGGNQPQHF
TGTGCCAGCAGCTTATTAGGGGGCAATCAGCCCCAGCATTTT
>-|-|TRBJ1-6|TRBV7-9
CASSLIFYRVNNSPLHF
TGTGCCAGCAGTTTAATATTCTACAGGGTGAATAATTCACCCCTCCACTTT
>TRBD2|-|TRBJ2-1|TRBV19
CASDLGGGNEQFF
TGTGCCAGCGACCTCGGGGGGGGTAATGAGCAGTTCTTC
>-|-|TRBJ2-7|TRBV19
CASSRDTTYEQYF
TGTGCCAGTAGTCGGGACACGACCTACGAGCAGTACTTC
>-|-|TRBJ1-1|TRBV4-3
CASSQDTNKGRAFF
TGCGCCAGCAGCCAAGACACGAATAAGGGGCGAGCTTTCTTT
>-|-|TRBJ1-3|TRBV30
CAWKAAGNTIYF
TGTGCCTGGAAGGCAGCCGGAAACACCATATATTTT
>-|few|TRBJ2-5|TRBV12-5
CASGTGGHETQYF
TGTGCTAGTGGTACCGGGGGGCACGAGACCCAGTACTTC
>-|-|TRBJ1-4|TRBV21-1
CASSPKVGQGASATNEKLFF
-